This T cell receptor beta chain was identified during a study of blood T cell repertoires in COVID-19. The V end was cut by 1 base, the J end by 7 bases, with 13 bases between. Germline loops: CDR1 LGHDT, CDR2 YNNKEL (reference sequence). This CDR3 contains 14 residues. Produced via immunoSEQ multiplex PCR; TCRdb's table is partial and in-frame only. The table records around 120,000 clones, 83% of them present only once. Input material: peripheral blood. The receptor was derived from a man aged 25 to 40 with acute or convalescent COVID-19. This rearrangement joins TRBV3-1 (or the pseudogene TRBV3-2) to TRBJ1-2, with D perhaps TRBD1 (6 bases). CDR3 bases: TGTGCCAGCAGCCAAGCCCAGGGGATGATTGGCTACACCTTC. Its protein is CASSQAQGMIGYTF.